The 5 T cell receptor beta chains reported below all come from one sample, sequenced in a study of technical replicates of blood from several donors. Clones were sequenced by immunoSEQ multiplex PCR, and TCRdb holds only the in-frame ones, with some missing. Of approximately 70,000 clones detected, approximately 92% appear once; the ten largest clones hold approximately 0.4%. Sequences were obtained from T cells isolated from PBMCs. The receptor source for this set is a human donor in good health.

Judged by abundance, this clone is medium-sized. The chain joins TRBV6-1 to TRBJ2-2; perhaps TRBD1 as D (6 bases). V lost 5 bases and J 6 bases, leaving 16 bases between the germline ends. The CDR3 is 15 amino acids. Germline V CDR1 and CDR2: MNHNS, SASEGT. The CDR3 nucleotides read TGTGCCAGCAGTCCCCTACAGGGTTATGCCGGGGAGCTGTTTTTT. It encodes CASSPLQGYAGELFF.

The V gene is TRBV6-5, the J gene TRBJ1-4; 8 bases match TRBD1. Trimming at V came to 4 bases and at J to 7 bases, leaving 5 bases not matched to a gene. The CDR3 length is 14 residues. Germline CDR1 MNHEY, CDR2 SVGAGI. This CDR3 reads CASSSGQGGEKLFF. The CDR3 bases are TGTGCCAGCAGTTCCGGACAGGGAGGTGAAAAACTGTTTTTT.

This chain connects TRBV5-1 to TRBJ2-7; 7 positions match TRBD1. The V segment lost 5 bases and the J segment 5 bases; nucleotides outside the gene matches: 16. Per germline, CDR1 SGHRS and CDR2 YFSETQ. The CDR3 consists of 16 residues. The CDR3 DNA reads TGCGCCAGCAGACCATTCGGAGACAGGGCACGACACGAGCAGTACTTC. This codes for CASRPFGDRARHEQYF.

The chain has TRBV7-9 and TRBJ1-4, with no clear D. CDR3 length equals 17 residues. Between the trimmed V and J ends, which lost 1 base and 2 bases, there was a span of 14 bases. Germline CDR1 SEHNR, CDR2 FQNEAQ (reference sequence). The CDR3 DNA reads as TGTGCCAGCAGCTTAGTTTTAGGGAGTCCCACTAATGAAAAACTGTTTTTT. It yields the protein CASSLVLGSPTNEKLFF.

The J gene is TRBJ1-2, the V gene TRBV27; D not resolved. Per germline, CDR1 MNHEY and CDR2 SMNVEV (reference sequence). The CDR3 loop spans 14 amino acids. V was cut by 5 bases and J by 4 bases, with 14 bases left in between. The CDR3 loop is CASSTSQVGYGYTF. DNA of the CDR3: TGTGCCAGCAGTACAAGCCAGGTTGGCTATGGCTACACCTTC.